A selection of T cell receptor beta chains follows, all from one sample in a study of blood T cell repertoires in COVID-19. The repertoire was sequenced with immunoSEQ multiplex PCR; TCRdb's copy has only in-frame clones and lacks some. The sample contains about 330,000 clones, 88% of which appear only once. What was sequenced was peripheral blood. The receptors come from a woman between 50 and 59 years old with active or convalescent COVID-19. CDR3s include the opening cysteine and the closing phenylalanine or tryptophan. The order of the fields is V gene, CDR3 length, CDR3 protein.

>TRBV6-2/TRBV6-3|15
CASSYFADRDYGYTF
>TRBV7-3|15
CASSLKAPRGTEAFF
>TRBV9|15
CASSVGAEGNYGYTF
>TRBV7-8|16
CASRQLPGQGWEKLFF
>TRBV30|14
CAWNWGAYNSPLHF
>TRBV7-3|14
CASSPTGQNTEAFF
>TRBV18|15
CASSPPNTGNTEAFF
>TRBV14|16
CASSRIRDRGNNEQFF
>TRBV30|14
CAWSARTTGNTIYF
>TRBV6-1|17
CASSEEDWRGFIGGYTF
>TRBV5-1|14
CASSAGQVDAEQFF
>TRBV24-1|16
CATSDLVTGGCYGYTF
>TRBV18|15
CASSPTRSSGSEQYF
>TRBV7-3|15
CASSLNPAGGETQYF
>TRBV7-2|13
CASSPTGGGGYTF
>TRBV11-2|14
CASSFGQGYAEAFF
>TRBV3-1/TRBV3-2|14
CASSRRDSYNEQFF
>TRBV6-4|14
CASRRDRATGELFF
>TRBV5-5|16
CASSTTQTQGSYEQYF